The clone carrying this TCR beta chain was seen a handful of times. This sample is part of a study of CD8+ T cells in alopecia areata. The sequencing template was cDNA reverse transcribed from extracted RNA. Sequencing used immunoSEQ multiplex PCR; TCRdb keeps in-frame clones, though not all of them. Among under 200,000 clones, about 60% were seen once, and the ten largest hold approximately 15%. Treatment defined: oral pan-JAK inhibitor, 5-10 mg twice daily. Both peripheral blood and punch biopsies of lesional scalp skin were obtained from patients who had alopecia areata. Material: CD4+ T cells sorted from blood, obtained at week 24, from a patient treated with tofacitinib. This clonotype originated in a human donor with alopecia areata.

This CDR3 reads CASSERTGSGYTF. CDR3 DNA sequence: TGTGCCAGCAGTGAGAGGACAGGGAGTGGCTACACCTTC. The V and J genes are TRBV6-5 and TRBJ1-2; 8 bases line up with TRBD1. This CDR3 is built from 13 residues. Looked up from germline, CDR1 is MNHEY and CDR2 is SVGAGI. Trimming took 5 bases from V and 7 from J; bases not matched to a gene: 6.